This T cell receptor beta chain was observed in a study of tumor-infiltrating lymphocytes in glioblastoma multiforme. Study-level points and caveats: Detected clone frequencies may not reflect cell counts, being RNA-based.

TCRB libraries came from RNA via three nested multiplex PCR rounds. These TCRB libraries lack any described unique molecular identifiers. TCRdb reanalysed the multiplex PCR reads using MiXCR and keeps one entry per CDR3 protein. This table has about 11,000 distinct CDR3 sequences, 71% appearing once. A word on this clonotype: Its antigen is still unknown. Compared with germline, one end of the junction differs, possibly owing to a read error.

The clonotype comes from a male donor with glioblastoma. Source material: brain tumor tissue.

CDR3 sequence: CASSPSWSYTDAQYF. The CDR3 DNA sequence: TGTGCCAGCAGCCCCTCCTGGTCGTACACAGATGCGCAGTATTTT. The J gene is TRBJ2-3, the V gene TRBV6-5, with D unclear. The CDR3 is 15 amino acids. The V gene's germline CDR1 is MNHEY and CDR2 SVGAGI.